This TCR beta chain was retrieved from a study of PD-1 blockade in classical Hodgkin lymphoma. Points on this clone: The antigen is undetermined. The junction departs from the called germline gene at one end, perhaps through a read error.

Study-wide results and limits: CD8+ TCR diversity did not rise significantly by C4D1, unlike CD4+. Newly diagnosed patients had diversity similar to the baseline diversity of complete responders. Patients who began taking nivolumab under 1 year after ASCT were left out.

Each patient experienced a relapse that followed autologous stem cell transplantation, and brentuximab vedotin exposure varied. Progressive disease, partial response or complete response was each patient's best response. This table comes from immunoSEQ multiplex PCR, and its TCRdb copy is limited to in-frame clones, with some not included. This sample has 6,000 to 7,500 clones, with almost 85% found just once. The clonotype was recovered from a human donor with classical Hodgkin lymphoma. The specimen comprised peripheral blood mononuclear cells (PBMCs), sampled at baseline.

This CDR3 is CASSHALRDTLWQGTQYF. The CDR3 DNA reads as TGCGCCAGCAGTCATGCCCTCCGGGACACCCTTTGGCAAGGGACCCAGTACTTC. The V gene is TRBV23-1, the J gene TRBJ2-5, with D possibly being TRBD1 (6 bases). TRBV23-1 is recorded as an ORF, its role being uncertain. The CDR3 sequence is 18 residues long.